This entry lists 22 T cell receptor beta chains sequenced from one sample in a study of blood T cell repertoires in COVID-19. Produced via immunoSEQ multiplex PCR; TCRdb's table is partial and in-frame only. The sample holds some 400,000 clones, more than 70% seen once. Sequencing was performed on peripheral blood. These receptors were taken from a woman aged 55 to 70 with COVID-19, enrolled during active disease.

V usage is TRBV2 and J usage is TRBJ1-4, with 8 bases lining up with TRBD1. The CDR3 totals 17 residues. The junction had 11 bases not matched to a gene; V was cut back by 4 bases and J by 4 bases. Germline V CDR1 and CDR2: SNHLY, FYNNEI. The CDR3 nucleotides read TGTGCCAGCAGTGCCTCCAGGACAGGGACTATTAATGAAAAACTGTTTTTT. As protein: CASSASRTGTINEKLFF.

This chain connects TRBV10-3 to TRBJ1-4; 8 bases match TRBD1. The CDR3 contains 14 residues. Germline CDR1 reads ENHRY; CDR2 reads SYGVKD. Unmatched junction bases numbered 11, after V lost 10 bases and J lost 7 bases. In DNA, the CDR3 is TGTGCCACCCGGGAAGGACAGGGTGTTGAAAAACTGTTTTTT. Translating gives CATREGQGVEKLFF.

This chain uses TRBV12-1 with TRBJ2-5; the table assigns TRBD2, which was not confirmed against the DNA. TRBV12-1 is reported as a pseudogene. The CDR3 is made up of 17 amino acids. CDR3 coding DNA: TGTGCCAGCAGCTTCTGGCAAACTGGGCGGGGGGAAGAGACCCAGTACTTC. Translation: CASSFWQTGRGEETQYF.

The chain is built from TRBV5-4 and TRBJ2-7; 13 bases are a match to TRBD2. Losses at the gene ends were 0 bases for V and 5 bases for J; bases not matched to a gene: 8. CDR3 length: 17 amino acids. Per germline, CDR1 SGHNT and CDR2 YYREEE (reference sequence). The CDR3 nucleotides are TGTGCCAGCAGCTTGGCCTTCGGGACTAGCGGGGCCGACGAGCAGTACTTC. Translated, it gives CASSLAFGTSGADEQYF.

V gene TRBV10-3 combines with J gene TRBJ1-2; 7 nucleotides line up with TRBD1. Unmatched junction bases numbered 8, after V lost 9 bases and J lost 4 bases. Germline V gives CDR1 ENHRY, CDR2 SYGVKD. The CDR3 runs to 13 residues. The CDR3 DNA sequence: TGTGCCATAGGACAGGCTGGAAGCTATGGCTACACCTTC. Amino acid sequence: CAIGQAGSYGYTF.

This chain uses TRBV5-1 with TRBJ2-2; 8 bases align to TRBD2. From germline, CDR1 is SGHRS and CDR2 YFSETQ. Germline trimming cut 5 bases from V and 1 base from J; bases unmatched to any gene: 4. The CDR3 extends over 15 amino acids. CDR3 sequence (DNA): TGCGCCAGCAGTCCTACTAGCGGGAACACCGGGGAGCTGTTTTTT. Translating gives CASSPTSGNTGELFF.

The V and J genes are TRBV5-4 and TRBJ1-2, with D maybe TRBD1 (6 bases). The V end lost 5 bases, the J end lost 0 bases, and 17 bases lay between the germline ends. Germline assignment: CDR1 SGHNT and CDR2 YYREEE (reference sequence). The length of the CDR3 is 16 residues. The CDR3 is CASSSGADNTNYGYTF. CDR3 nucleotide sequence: TGTGCCAGCAGTTCAGGGGCCGACAATACTAACTATGGCTACACCTTC. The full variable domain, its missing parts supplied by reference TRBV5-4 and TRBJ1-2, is ETGVTQSPTHLIKTRGQQVTLRCSSQSGHNTVSWYQQALGQGPQFIFQYYREEENGRGNFPPRFSGLQFPNYSSELNVNALELDDSALYLCASSSGADNTNYGYTFGSGTRLTVV.

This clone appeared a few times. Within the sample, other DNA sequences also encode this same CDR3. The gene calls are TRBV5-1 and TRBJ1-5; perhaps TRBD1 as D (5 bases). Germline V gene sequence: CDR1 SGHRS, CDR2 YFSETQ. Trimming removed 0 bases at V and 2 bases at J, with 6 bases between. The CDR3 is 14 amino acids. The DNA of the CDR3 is TGCGCCAGCAGCTTGGAAGGGGGCAATCAGCCCCAGCATTTT. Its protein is CASSLEGGNQPQHF.

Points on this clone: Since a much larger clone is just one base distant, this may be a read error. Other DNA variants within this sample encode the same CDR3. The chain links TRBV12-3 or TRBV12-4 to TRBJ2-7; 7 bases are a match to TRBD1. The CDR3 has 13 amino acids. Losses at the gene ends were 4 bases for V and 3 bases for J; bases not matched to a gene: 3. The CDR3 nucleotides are TGTGCCAGCAGTTCCCGGGACAGCTACGAGCAGTACTTC. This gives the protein CASSSRDSYEQYF.

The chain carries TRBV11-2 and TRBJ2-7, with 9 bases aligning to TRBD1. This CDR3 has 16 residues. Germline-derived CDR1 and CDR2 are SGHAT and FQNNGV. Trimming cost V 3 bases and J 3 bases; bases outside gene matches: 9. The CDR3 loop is CASSFTPGTGIYEQYF. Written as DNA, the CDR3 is TGTGCCAGCAGCTTCACCCCCGGGACAGGGATCTACGAGCAGTACTTC.

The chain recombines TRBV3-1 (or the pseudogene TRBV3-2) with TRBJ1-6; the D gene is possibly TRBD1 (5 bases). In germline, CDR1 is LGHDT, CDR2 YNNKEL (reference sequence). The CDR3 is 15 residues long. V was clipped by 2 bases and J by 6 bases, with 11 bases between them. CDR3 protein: CASSQQGVRNSPLHF. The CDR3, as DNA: TGTGCCAGCAGCCAACAGGGTGTCCGTAATTCACCCCTCCACTTT.

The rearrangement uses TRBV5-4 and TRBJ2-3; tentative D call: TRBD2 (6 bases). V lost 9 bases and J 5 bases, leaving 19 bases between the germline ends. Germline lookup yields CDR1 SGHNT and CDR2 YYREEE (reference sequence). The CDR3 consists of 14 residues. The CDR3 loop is CATDKGLGVDTQYF. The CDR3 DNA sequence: TGTGCCACCGACAAGGGACTTGGAGTAGATACGCAGTATTTT.

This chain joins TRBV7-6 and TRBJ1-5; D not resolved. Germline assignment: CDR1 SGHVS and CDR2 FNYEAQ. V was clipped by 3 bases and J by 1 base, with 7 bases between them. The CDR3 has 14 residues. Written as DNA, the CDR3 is TGTGCCAGCAGCTTGGGCATCAGCAATCAGCCCCAGCATTTT. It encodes CASSLGISNQPQHF.

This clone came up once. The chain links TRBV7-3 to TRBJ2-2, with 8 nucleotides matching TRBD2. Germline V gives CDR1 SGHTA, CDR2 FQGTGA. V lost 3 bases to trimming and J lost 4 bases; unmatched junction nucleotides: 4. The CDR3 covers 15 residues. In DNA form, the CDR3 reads TGTGCCAGCAGCTTCCGACGGGGGGGCACCGGGGAGCTGTTTTTT. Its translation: CASSFRRGGTGELFF.

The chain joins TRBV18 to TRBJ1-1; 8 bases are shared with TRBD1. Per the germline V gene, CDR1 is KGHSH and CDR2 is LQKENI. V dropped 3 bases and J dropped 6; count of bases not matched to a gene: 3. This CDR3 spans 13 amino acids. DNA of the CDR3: TGTGCCAGCTCACCGCTGGGACAGGCTGAAGCTTTCTTT. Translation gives CASSPLGQAEAFF.

The CDR3 loop is CASSGRGRPGYTF. Written as DNA, the CDR3 is TGTGCCAGTAGTGGCAGGGGGCGACCTGGCTACACCTTC. The rearrangement links TRBV19 to TRBJ1-2, with 8 bases fitting TRBD1. The V segment lost 5 bases and the J segment 7 bases; nucleotides outside the gene matches: 6. Germline V gene lookup returns CDR1 LNHDA and CDR2 SQIVND (reference sequence). This CDR3 is built from 13 residues.

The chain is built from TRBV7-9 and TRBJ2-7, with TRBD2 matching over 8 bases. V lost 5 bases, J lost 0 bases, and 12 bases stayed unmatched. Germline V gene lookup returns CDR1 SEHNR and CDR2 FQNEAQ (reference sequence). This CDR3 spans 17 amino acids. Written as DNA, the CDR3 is TGTGCCAGCAGCCCGTTATCACGGGGGGGTAGCTCCTACGAGCAGTACTTC. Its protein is CASSPLSRGGSSYEQYF.

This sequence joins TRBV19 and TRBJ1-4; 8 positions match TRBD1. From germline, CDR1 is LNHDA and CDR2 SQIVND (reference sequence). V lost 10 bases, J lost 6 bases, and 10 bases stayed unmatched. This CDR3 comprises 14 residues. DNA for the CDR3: TGTGCCACCACCGGCGACAGGGGATATGAAAAACTGTTTTTT. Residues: CATTGDRGYEKLFF.

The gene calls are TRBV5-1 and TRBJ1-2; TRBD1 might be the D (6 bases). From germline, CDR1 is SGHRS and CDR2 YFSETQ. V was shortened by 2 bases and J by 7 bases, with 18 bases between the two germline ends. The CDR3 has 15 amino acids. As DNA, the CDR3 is TGCGCCAGCAGCTTAGGGGGACGCGCCCTGGGTGGCTACACCTTC. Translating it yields CASSLGGRALGGYTF. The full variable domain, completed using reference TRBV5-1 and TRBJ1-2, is KAGVTQTPRYLIKTRGQQVTLSCSPISGHRSVSWYQQTPGQGLQFLFEYFSETQRNKGNFPGRFSGRQFSNSRSEMNVSTLELGDSALYLCASSLGGRALGGYTFGSGTRLTVV.

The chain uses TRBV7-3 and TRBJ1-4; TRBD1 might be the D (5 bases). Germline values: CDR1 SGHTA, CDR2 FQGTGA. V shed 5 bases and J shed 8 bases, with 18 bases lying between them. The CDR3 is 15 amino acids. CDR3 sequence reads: CASSPGPETGEKLFF. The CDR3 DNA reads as TGTGCCAGCAGCCCAGGGCCCGAAACAGGCGAAAAACTGTTTTTT.

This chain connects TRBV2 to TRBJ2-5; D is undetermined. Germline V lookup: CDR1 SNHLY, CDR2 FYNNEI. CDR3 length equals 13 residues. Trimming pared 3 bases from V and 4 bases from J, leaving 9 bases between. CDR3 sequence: CASSDQIPETQYF. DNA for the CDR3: TGTGCCAGCAGTGATCAGATCCCAGAGACCCAGTACTTC.

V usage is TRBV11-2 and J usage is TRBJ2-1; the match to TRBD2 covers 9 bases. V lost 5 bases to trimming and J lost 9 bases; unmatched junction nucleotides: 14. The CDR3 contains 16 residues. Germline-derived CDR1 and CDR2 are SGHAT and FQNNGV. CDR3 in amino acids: CASSAGSAGGPGEQFF. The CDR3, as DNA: TGTGCCAGCAGCGCTGGTTCGGCGGGGGGGCCTGGTGAGCAGTTCTTC.